The 4 T cell receptor beta chains below come from one sample, sequenced in a study of blood T cells in healthy people across ages. A second about 7 to 11 cycle PCR used barcoded and J-beta primers. TCRdb called the 5' RACE reads again in MiXCR, with one record for every CDR3 protein. The data contain some 670,000 distinct CDR3 sequences, 40% to 65% of them singletons. The sequenced sample consisted of blood. These receptors came from an elderly woman in good health.

With respect to this clonotype: Since a much larger clone is just one base distant, this may be a read error. The rearrangement uses TRBV29-1 and TRBJ2-3; TRBD2 aligns across 9 bases. Germline loops: CDR1 SQVTM, CDR2 ANQGSEA. V lost 6 bases, J lost 8 bases, and 15 bases stayed unmatched. This CDR3 contains 15 residues. The CDR3 reads CSVGRWSGRRGTQYF. As DNA, the CDR3 is TGCAGCGTCGGCCGTTGGAGCGGGAGGCGGGGTACGCAGTATTTT.

The count of this clonotype is one. The chain combines TRBV29-1 with TRBJ1-2, with D unresolved. Trimming removed 0 bases from V and 4 bases from J, with 12 bases in between. This CDR3 is built from 14 residues. Germline CDR1 and CDR2: SQVTM and ANQGSEA. CDR3 sequence reads: CSVEEAGMGYGYTF. The CDR3 region has the DNA TGCAGCGTTGAAGAGGCGGGGATGGGCTATGGCTACACCTTC.

This clonotype showed up many times. The gene calls are TRBV19 and TRBJ2-4; D gene ambiguous. Germline values: CDR1 LNHDA, CDR2 SQIVND (reference sequence). The CDR3 runs 18 residues. V was clipped by 2 bases and J by 7 bases, with 24 bases between them. DNA of the CDR3: TGTGCCAGTAGTATACCTCCCGTTTCGTTAAGTCGAAGGAACATTCAGTACTTC. As protein: CASSIPPVSLSRRNIQYF.

This clonotype turned up a few times. For the CDR3, the DNA is TGTGCCAGCTCTCGCACGGGACAGTTAAACACCGGGGAGCTGTTTTTT. Its translation: CASSRTGQLNTGELFF. This chain links TRBV18 with TRBJ2-2, with 7 bases aligning to TRBD1. Trimming took 6 bases from V and 2 from J; bases not matched to a gene: 9. Germline V gene sequence: CDR1 KGHSH, CDR2 LQKENI. The CDR3 spans 16 residues.